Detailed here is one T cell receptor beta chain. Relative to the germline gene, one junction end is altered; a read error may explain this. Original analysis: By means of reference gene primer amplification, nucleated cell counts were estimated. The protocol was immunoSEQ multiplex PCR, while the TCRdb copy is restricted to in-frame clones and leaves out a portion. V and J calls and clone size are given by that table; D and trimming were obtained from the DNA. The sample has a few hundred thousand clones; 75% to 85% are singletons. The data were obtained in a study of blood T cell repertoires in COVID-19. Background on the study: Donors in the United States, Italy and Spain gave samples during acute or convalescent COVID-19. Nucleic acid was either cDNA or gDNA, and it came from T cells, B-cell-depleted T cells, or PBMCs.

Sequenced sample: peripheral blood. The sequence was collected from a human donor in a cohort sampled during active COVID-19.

The CDR3: CASSGPDTEAFF. CDR3 nucleotide sequence: TGTGCCAGCAGCGGACCGGACACCGAAGCTTTCTTT. The genes are TRBV11-2 and TRBJ1-1, with a tentative D call TRBD1 (5 bases). The length of the CDR3 is 12 residues. Per the germline V gene, CDR1 is SGHAT and CDR2 is FQNNGV.